A single sample is the source of the 29 T cell receptor beta chains below, sequenced in a study of blood T cell repertoires in COVID-19. Assay: immunoSEQ multiplex PCR; the TCRdb copy retains only in-frame clones and omits some. This table has more than 85,000 clones, 70% to 90% appearing once. The sample comprised peripheral blood. These TCRs come from a man aged 45 to 65 with active COVID-19.

J is TRBJ1-2 and V is TRBV5-4; maybe TRBD1 (6 bases). CDR3 size: 15 residues. V was cut by 0 bases and J by 3 bases, with 12 bases left in between. The germline V gene encodes CDR1 SGHNT and CDR2 YYREEE (reference sequence). CDR3 nucleotides: TGTGCCAGCAGCTTGGGGAGGGAGGGGGACTATGGCTACACCTTC. Residues: CASSLGREGDYGYTF.

The chain employs TRBV9 and TRBJ2-3; 8 nucleotides align to TRBD2. The V and J ends lost 0 bases and 6 bases, in that order; junction bases with no gene match: 3. The CDR3 has 14 amino acids. The germline V gene has CDR1 SGDLS and CDR2 YYNGEE. The chain's CDR3 is CASSVDPGGDTQYF. For the CDR3, the DNA is TGTGCCAGCAGCGTAGATCCGGGGGGGGATACGCAGTATTTT.

The chain couples TRBV6-5 to TRBJ1-1; the D gene is possibly TRBD1 (6 bases). Looked up from germline, CDR1 is MNHEY and CDR2 is SVGAGI. The CDR3 has 14 residues. Trimming left V 6 bases short and J 10 bases short, with 21 bases between. The CDR3 coding sequence is TGTGCCAGCAGAATCACCGGGACAACTGCGGGAGCTTTCTTT. Its protein is CASRITGTTAGAFF.

CDR3 in amino acids: CASTEGASNTGELFF. The CDR3 DNA reads as TGTGCCAGCACCGAGGGGGCTTCAAACACCGGGGAGCTGTTTTTT. The chain carries TRBV7-9 and TRBJ2-2; the match to TRBD1 covers 7 bases. This CDR3 is built from 15 residues. V was pared by 7 bases and J by 2 bases, with 7 bases of the junction left unmatched. Looked up from germline, CDR1 is SEHNR and CDR2 is FQNEAQ (reference sequence).

The rearrangement links TRBV29-1 to TRBJ2-1; 9 bases map to TRBD2. The V gene's germline CDR1 is SQVTM and CDR2 ANQGSEA. V was clipped by 0 bases and J by 4 bases; unmatched bases: 16. There are 19 residues in the CDR3. CDR3 bases: TGCAGCGTTGAAGATTCGGCCGGAACGAGCGGGGGGTATTACAATGAGCAGTTCTTC. Translation: CSVEDSAGTSGGYYNEQFF.

This chain uses TRBV5-1 with TRBJ2-7, with TRBD2 identical over 13 bases. Per the germline V gene, CDR1 is SGHRS and CDR2 is YFSETQ. Trimming at V came to 4 bases and at J to 3 bases, leaving 10 bases not matched to a gene. The CDR3 has 17 amino acids. CDR3 sequence reads: CASSTRTSGGPCYEQYF. Written as DNA, the CDR3 is TGCGCCAGCAGCACCAGGACTAGCGGGGGCCCATGCTACGAGCAGTACTTC.

This sequence joins TRBV6-6 and TRBJ1-1; the match to TRBD1 covers 10 bases. Trimming at V came to 5 bases and at J to 5 bases, leaving 11 bases not matched to a gene. The CDR3 is 16 amino acids. Germline CDR1 is MNHNY and CDR2 is SVGAGI (reference sequence). DNA for the CDR3: TGTGCCAGCAGTCCGCCCGGGGACAGGGGTGGGACTGAAGCTTTCTTT. As protein: CASSPPGDRGGTEAFF.

The CDR3 is CASKAGEFTPQHF. As DNA, the CDR3 is TGTGCCAGCAAAGCAGGGGAGTTTACTCCCCAGCATTTT. The J gene is TRBJ1-5, the V gene TRBV6-5, with D possibly TRBD1 on 6 matching bases. V was clipped by 7 bases and J by 10 bases, with 17 bases between them. CDR3 length: 13 residues. Germline CDR1 and CDR2: MNHEY and SVGAGI.

This sequence joins TRBV10-3 and TRBJ1-1; D gene unclear. Deletions cut 4 bases from V and 1 base from J, with 16 bases between. This CDR3 has 16 residues. Germline lookup yields CDR1 ENHRY and CDR2 SYGVKD. This chain's CDR3 is CAISARRGIQNTEAFF. The CDR3 nucleotides are TGTGCCATCAGTGCTCGTCGGGGAATCCAGAACACTGAAGCTTTCTTT.

V gene TRBV9 combines with J gene TRBJ2-2; 9 nucleotides agree with TRBD2. The germline V gene encodes CDR1 SGDLS and CDR2 YYNGEE. V lost 5 bases, J lost 4 bases, and 0 bases stayed unmatched. The CDR3 covers 13 residues. The CDR3: CASRLAGTGELFF. In DNA form, the CDR3 reads TGTGCCAGCAGACTAGCGGGCACCGGGGAGCTGTTTTTT.

J is TRBJ2-5 and V is TRBV7-9; 11 bases are shared with TRBD2. Losses at the gene ends were 3 bases for V and 2 bases for J; bases not matched to a gene: 5. CDR1 SEHNR and CDR2 FQNEAQ come from the germline V gene (reference sequence). This CDR3 is 16 amino acids long. The CDR3 sequence is CASSLGGLAVQETQYF. CDR3 coding DNA: TGTGCCAGCAGCTTGGGGGGACTAGCGGTACAAGAGACCCAGTACTTC. Full variable domain (remainder filled in from reference TRBV7-9 and TRBJ2-5): DTGVSQNPRHKITKRGQNVTFRCDPISEHNRLYWYRQTLGQGPEFLTYFQNEAQLEKSRLLSDRFSAERPKGSFSTLEIQRTEQGDSAMYLCASSLGGLAVQETQYFGPGTRLLVL.

The gene calls are TRBV3-1 (or the pseudogene TRBV3-2) and TRBJ1-1; D gene unclear. Germline values: CDR1 LGHDT, CDR2 YNNKEL (reference sequence). The V gene lost 5 bases and the J gene lost 10 bases, with 14 bases spanning the gap. The CDR3 loop spans 12 amino acids. CDR3 DNA: TGTGCCAGCAGCGATAGATCCGGTGGAGCTTTCTTT. Its translation: CASSDRSGGAFF.

The CDR3 is CASSSLSPQTEAFF. CDR3 nucleotide sequence: TGCGCCAGCAGCTCTCTCTCCCCCCAGACTGAAGCTTTCTTT. The chain links TRBV5-1 to TRBJ1-1; D unresolved. The CDR3 totals 14 residues. Trimming took 3 bases from V and 5 from J, leaving 14 bases between them. Germline lookup yields CDR1 SGHRS and CDR2 YFSETQ.

V gene TRBV5-1 combines with J gene TRBJ2-7, with unresolved D. With 0 bases removed from V and 1 base from J, the gap between germline ends came to 14 bases. CDR1 SGHRS and CDR2 YFSETQ come from the germline V gene. The CDR3 loop spans 16 amino acids. The CDR3: CASSLVAAARSYEQYF. CDR3 bases: TGCGCCAGCAGCTTGGTCGCGGCCGCAAGATCCTACGAGCAGTACTTC.

The J gene is TRBJ2-1, the V gene TRBV16, with a possible D match to TRBD2 (6 bases). The V gene lost 1 base and the J gene lost 5 bases, with 9 bases spanning the gap. CDR1 and CDR2 from the germline V gene are KGHSY and FQNENV. This CDR3 has 14 residues. The CDR3, as DNA: TGTGCCAGCAGCCAATTAGGAGGGGACAATGAGCAGTTCTTC. It encodes CASSQLGGDNEQFF.

The gene calls are TRBV27 and TRBJ1-1; no definite D call. The CDR3 sequence is 12 residues long. Trimming took 4 bases from V and 5 from J, leaving 8 bases between them. CDR1 is MNHEY and CDR2 is SMNVEV in the germline V gene (reference sequence). CDR3 in amino acids: CASSSFGTEAFF. DNA for the CDR3: TGTGCCAGCAGTTCCTTCGGGACTGAAGCTTTCTTT.

This clone was found a few times. V usage is TRBV25-1 and J usage is TRBJ2-2; no clear D. V lost 7 bases to trimming and J lost 5 bases, with 11 bases between them. The CDR3 runs to 13 residues. Germline CDR1 and CDR2: MGHDK and SYGVNS. CDR3 sequence (DNA): TGTGCCAGCACACCTCCAGGAACCGGGGAGCTGTTTTTT. Amino acids: CASTPPGTGELFF. Looking up the rest from reference TRBV25-1 and TRBJ2-2 gives the full variable domain: EADIYQTPRYLVIGTGKKITLECSQTMGHDKMYWYQQDPGMELHLIHYSYGVNSTEKGDLSSESTVSRIRTEHFPLTLESARPSHTSQYLCASTPPGTGELFFGEGSRLTVL.

The rearrangement links TRBV4-1 to TRBJ2-7; maybe TRBD2 (6 bases). In germline, CDR1 is MGHRA, CDR2 YSYEKL. CDR3 length: 16 amino acids. V was pared by 1 base and J by 4 bases, with 17 bases between. The CDR3 reads CASSQVLRGHPYEQYF. CDR3 nucleotides: TGCGCCAGCAGCCAAGTTCTGCGGGGTCACCCTTACGAGCAGTACTTC.

This chain connects TRBV10-2 to TRBJ2-3, with 13 bases fitting TRBD2. This CDR3 contains 15 residues. The J segment lost 2 bases and the V segment lost 6 bases, leaving 2 bases of the junction unmatched. Germline V gene sequence: CDR1 WSHSY, CDR2 SAAADI. The CDR3 DNA is TGCGCCAGCAGGGGACTAGCGGGGTACACAGATACGCAGTATTTT. Its translation: CASRGLAGYTDTQYF.

V gene TRBV19 combines with J gene TRBJ2-2, with TRBD2 matching 8 bases. With V trimmed by 5 bases and J by 5 bases, 4 bases remained unmatched. CDR1 and CDR2 from the germline V gene are LNHDA and SQIVND (reference sequence). The CDR3 runs to 14 residues. DNA of the CDR3: TGTGCCAGTAGTTTCGGACTAGCTACCGGGGAGCTGTTTTTT. It is translated as CASSFGLATGELFF.

CDR3 region: CAANRGGGSPLHF. CDR3 sequence (DNA): TGTGCCGCCAACCGGGGGGGCGGTTCACCCCTCCACTTT. The chain joins TRBV2 to TRBJ1-6; tentative D call: TRBD1 (6 bases). Germline V lookup: CDR1 SNHLY, CDR2 FYNNEI. The CDR3 loop spans 13 amino acids. V gave up 11 bases and J gave up 9 bases, with 17 bases separating them.

V usage is TRBV3-1 (or the pseudogene TRBV3-2) and J usage is TRBJ2-7; D unresolved. The V gene's germline CDR1 is LGHDT and CDR2 YNNKEL (reference sequence). The CDR3 totals 14 residues. V lost 4 bases and J 1 base, leaving 11 bases between the germline ends. In nucleotides, the CDR3 is TGTGCCAGCAGCCCTAGGAGCAGATCCTACGAGCAGTACTTC. Residues: CASSPRSRSYEQYF.

J is TRBJ1-5 and V is TRBV19; maybe TRBD1 (6 bases). The CDR3 runs to 13 residues. Germline CDR1 is LNHDA and CDR2 is SQIVND (reference sequence). V was clipped by 4 bases and J by 4 bases, with 8 bases between them. CDR3 in amino acids: CASSRQGNQPQHF. The CDR3 DNA is TGTGCCAGTAGTAGGCAGGGGAATCAGCCCCAGCATTTT.

This chain connects TRBV11-2 to TRBJ2-2, with a weak D call TRBD2 (7 bases). The ends were cut back, 5 bases at V and 1 base at J, with 17 bases in the middle. Per germline, CDR1 SGHAT and CDR2 FQNNGV. The CDR3 is 17 residues long. The CDR3 DNA is TGTGCCAGCAGCCGGAACACGGGGGGCCTGAACACCGGGGAGCTGTTTTTT. Its protein product is CASSRNTGGLNTGELFF.

This clone was seen more than once but under ten times. This sequence joins TRBV19 and TRBJ2-1, with TRBD2 as a possible D gene (5 bases). Germline V gene data show CDR1 as LNHDA and CDR2 as SQIVND (reference sequence). The CDR3 loop spans 12 amino acids. Trimming removed 7 bases from V and 9 bases from J, with 13 bases in between. The CDR3 protein is CASNEGYGEQFF. The CDR3 DNA is TGTGCCAGTAATGAGGGTTACGGTGAGCAGTTCTTC.

The gene calls are TRBV5-1 and TRBJ1-4; D is undetermined. There are 14 residues in the CDR3. Germline values: CDR1 SGHRS, CDR2 YFSETQ. Trimming left V 4 bases short and J 1 base short, with 8 bases between. CDR3 sequence: CASSNFGTNEKLFF. The CDR3 bases are TGCGCCAGCAGCAATTTCGGAACTAATGAAAAACTGTTTTTT.

This rearrangement joins TRBV9 to TRBJ1-2; TRBD1 is a possible D gene (5 bases). Germline V gene lookup returns CDR1 SGDLS and CDR2 YYNGEE. Trimming took off 3 bases at V and 0 bases at J, with 12 bases between the two ends. The CDR3 is 15 residues long. CDR3 sequence (DNA): TGTGCCAGCAGCGGTCCTCCCAGGGCTAACTATGGCTACACCTTC. Translating gives CASSGPPRANYGYTF. The full variable domain, with the rest looked up from reference TRBV9 and TRBJ1-2, is DSGVTQTPKHLITATGQRVTLRCSPRSGDLSVYWYQQSLDQGLQFLIQYYNGEERAKGNILERFSAQQFPDLHSELNLSSLELGDSALYFCASSGPPRANYGYTFGSGTRLTVV.

The chain joins TRBV2 to TRBJ1-1, with a weak D call TRBD1 (5 bases). The V gene's germline CDR1 is SNHLY and CDR2 FYNNEI. Trimming pared 7 bases from V and 0 bases from J, leaving 18 bases between. This CDR3 has 16 amino acids. The CDR3 region is CASIPNPTAMNTEAFF. In nucleotides, the CDR3 is TGTGCCAGCATTCCGAATCCGACAGCCATGAACACTGAAGCTTTCTTT.

The chain combines TRBV13 with TRBJ1-4, with TRBD1 as a possible D gene (6 bases). The V end was cut by 0 bases, the J end by 2 bases, with 16 bases between. Germline-derived CDR1 and CDR2 are PRHDT and FYEKMQ (reference sequence). There are 18 residues in the CDR3. CDR3 protein: CASSLGGGRGSTNEKLFF. The CDR3 DNA reads as TGTGCCAGCAGCTTAGGGGGCGGAAGGGGGTCGACTAATGAAAAACTGTTTTTT.